This record covers a single T cell receptor beta chain. In the study's own analysis: Reference gene primer amplification gave nucleated cell count estimates. Method: immunoSEQ multiplex PCR; TCRdb's copy keeps in-frame clones and lacks some. D and trimming come from the DNA, and the V and J calls and clone size come from that table. This sample yields 300,000 to 450,000 clones, of which roughly four fifths are seen a single time; around 1% belongs to the top ten. This record comes from a study of blood T cell repertoires in COVID-19. Across the study: The cDNA or gDNA used as material had been derived from T cells, B-cell-depleted T cells, or PBMCs.

CDR1 is MDHEN, CDR2 SYDVKM, per germline. This CDR3 is built from 18 residues. The V gene lost 4 bases and the J gene lost 3 bases, with 25 bases spanning the gap. The chain joins TRBV28 to TRBJ2-7, with D possibly being TRBD1 (5 bases). The origin of this receptor is a human donor with acute or convalescent COVID-19. The donor label of this sample is uncertain. Sequences were obtained from peripheral blood. In DNA form, the CDR3 reads TGTGCCAGCAGTTCCCGGGCAGTTCAGGGTAACGCGCTCTACGAGCAGTACTTC. This translates into CASSSRAVQGNALYEQYF.